A selection of T cell receptor beta chains follows, all from one sample in a study of blood T cell repertoires in COVID-19. Measured with immunoSEQ multiplex PCR; TCRdb has only the in-frame clones, and not every one. The profile shows fewer than 400,000 clones, just under 90% of them singletons. The sequencing input was PBMCs or T cells enriched from blood (not recorded which). The receptors originated from a woman younger than 45 who had recovered from COVID-19. Each CDR3 is given with its conserved first and last residue. The D gene is left open where the match is weak. The size of a clone is reported for some rows only, either as once, few or many, or as a class for expanded clones.

clone_size: NA; j_call: TRBJ2-7; v_call: TRBV5-1; d_call: NA; cdr3_nt: TGCGCCAGCAGCTTGCAAGGGGACACAACCTACGAGCAGTACTTC; cdr3_aa: CASSLQGDTTYEQYF
clone_size: NA; j_call: TRBJ1-3; v_call: TRBV4-1; d_call: TRBD1; cdr3_nt: TGCGCCAGCAGCCACCCGGGACAGGGGGCGGATGGAAACACCATATATTTT; cdr3_aa: CASSHPGQGADGNTIYF
clone_size: once; j_call: TRBJ1-2; v_call: TRBV29-1; d_call: TRBD1; cdr3_nt: TGCAGCGTTGAATCCGGGACAGGGACCTATGGCTACACCTTC; cdr3_aa: CSVESGTGTYGYTF
clone_size: NA; j_call: TRBJ1-1; v_call: TRBV12-3/TRBV12-4; d_call: NA; cdr3_nt: TGTGCCAGCAACGACATCAGGAACACTGAAGCTTTCTTT; cdr3_aa: CASNDIRNTEAFF
clone_size: NA; j_call: TRBJ1-1; v_call: TRBV7-9; d_call: NA; cdr3_nt: TGTGCCAGCAGCTTAGGGGCAGCGAACACTGAAGCTTTCTTT; cdr3_aa: CASSLGAANTEAFF
clone_size: NA; j_call: TRBJ1-1; v_call: TRBV7-8; d_call: TRBD1; cdr3_nt: TGTGCCAGCAGCTCCCCAGGGGGCGTTACTGAAGCTTTCTTT; cdr3_aa: CASSSPGGVTEAFF
clone_size: once; j_call: TRBJ2-1; v_call: TRBV24-1; d_call: TRBD1; cdr3_nt: TGTGCCACCAGTGAGGGGGGACAGGGTTCCTACAATGAGCAGTTCTTC; cdr3_aa: CATSEGGQGSYNEQFF
clone_size: NA; j_call: TRBJ2-7; v_call: TRBV7-2; d_call: TRBD2; cdr3_nt: TGTGCCAGCAGCTTAGTAGGACTAGCGGGGGGTAGAAGGCAGTACTTC; cdr3_aa: CASSLVGLAGGRRQYF
clone_size: NA; j_call: TRBJ1-2; v_call: TRBV7-3; d_call: NA; cdr3_nt: TGTGCCAGCGGCAGGGGATCCGGCTACACCTTC; cdr3_aa: CASGRGSGYTF
clone_size: NA; j_call: TRBJ2-3; v_call: TRBV4-3; d_call: TRBD2; cdr3_nt: TGCGCCAGCAGCCAAGATATGGTCCGGGGGGGTACAGATACGCAGTATTTT; cdr3_aa: CASSQDMVRGGTDTQYF
clone_size: NA; j_call: TRBJ1-6; v_call: TRBV4-1; d_call: TRBD1; cdr3_nt: TGCGCCAGCAGCCACAACCAGGGGGCGACCTCACCCCTCCACTTT; cdr3_aa: CASSHNQGATSPLHF
clone_size: few; j_call: TRBJ2-2; v_call: TRBV2; d_call: TRBD1; cdr3_nt: TGTGCCAGCTCCGGACAGGGGGTGTCCACCGGGGAGCTGTTTTTT; cdr3_aa: CASSGQGVSTGELFF
clone_size: NA; j_call: TRBJ2-7; v_call: TRBV5-6; d_call: TRBD1; cdr3_nt: TGTGCCAGCAGCTCGAGGCGACAGGGATTAATCTACGAGCAGTACTTC; cdr3_aa: CASSSRRQGLIYEQYF
clone_size: once; j_call: TRBJ2-1; v_call: TRBV9; d_call: TRBD1; cdr3_nt: TGTGCCAGCAGCGTAGAACAGGGGTACAATGAGCAGTTCTTC; cdr3_aa: CASSVEQGYNEQFF
clone_size: once; j_call: TRBJ2-3; v_call: TRBV11-3; d_call: TRBD2; cdr3_nt: TGTGCCAGCAGCTCCGGGACTAGCGGCGGCGGCCCAGATACGCAGTATTTT; cdr3_aa: CASSSGTSGGGPDTQYF
clone_size: once; j_call: TRBJ2-7; v_call: TRBV6-6; d_call: NA; cdr3_nt: TGTGCCAGCAGTTACGGGTCTAGCCTCTCCTACGAGCAGTACTTC; cdr3_aa: CASSYGSSLSYEQYF
clone_size: NA; j_call: TRBJ1-3; v_call: TRBV6-5; d_call: NA; cdr3_nt: TGTGCCAGCAGTTACTCCGGTGCCTCTGGAAACACCATATATTTT; cdr3_aa: CASSYSGASGNTIYF
clone_size: NA; j_call: TRBJ1-5; v_call: TRBV19; d_call: TRBD1; cdr3_nt: TGTGCCAGTAGTTTACGACAGGGAGATCAGCCCCAGCATTTT; cdr3_aa: CASSLRQGDQPQHF
clone_size: NA; j_call: TRBJ2-5; v_call: TRBV9; d_call: NA; cdr3_nt: TGTGCCAGCAGCCGAGGGACAACTACCCAAGAGACCCAGTACTTC; cdr3_aa: CASSRGTTTQETQYF
clone_size: NA; j_call: TRBJ2-7; v_call: TRBV19; d_call: NA; cdr3_nt: TGTGCCAGTAGTATAAGGGGCACCCCACAGGGTCATTTTAACGAGCAGTACTTC; cdr3_aa: CASSIRGTPQGHFNEQYF
clone_size: NA; j_call: TRBJ1-4; v_call: TRBV4-1; d_call: TRBD1; cdr3_nt: TGCGCCAGCAGCCAAGATTTCGGGGACAGCCCTAATGAAAAACTGTTTTTT; cdr3_aa: CASSQDFGDSPNEKLFF
clone_size: NA; j_call: TRBJ2-1; v_call: TRBV7-9; d_call: TRBD2; cdr3_nt: TGTGCCAGCAGCGGGACTAGCGGGGGGGCCAATGAGCAGTTCTTC; cdr3_aa: CASSGTSGGANEQFF
clone_size: NA; j_call: TRBJ1-2; v_call: TRBV13; d_call: TRBD1; cdr3_nt: TGTGCCAGCAGCCACGAAGGGGGCAGCTATGGCTACACCTTC; cdr3_aa: CASSHEGGSYGYTF
clone_size: NA; j_call: TRBJ1-1; v_call: TRBV19; d_call: TRBD1; cdr3_nt: TGTGCCAGTAGTATAGACTCCGGGACAGATAACACTGAAGCTTTCTTT; cdr3_aa: CASSIDSGTDNTEAFF
clone_size: NA; j_call: TRBJ2-3; v_call: TRBV28; d_call: TRBD1; cdr3_nt: TGTGCCAGCAGGCCCCCAGGGGGACAGGCACCAGATACGCAGTATTTT; cdr3_aa: CASRPPGGQAPDTQYF
clone_size: NA; j_call: TRBJ2-3; v_call: TRBV7-9; d_call: NA; cdr3_nt: TGTGCCAGCAGCTTCGACAGATACACAGATACGCAGTATTTT; cdr3_aa: CASSFDRYTDTQYF
clone_size: NA; j_call: TRBJ2-7; v_call: TRBV27; d_call: NA; cdr3_nt: TGTGCCAGCAGTTTAGCGGGAAGTGAGCAGTACTTC; cdr3_aa: CASSLAGSEQYF
clone_size: NA; j_call: TRBJ1-6; v_call: TRBV10-3; d_call: TRBD1; cdr3_nt: TGTGCCATCAGTGAGAATTTGGGACAGGGTCGCTCACCCCTCCACTTT; cdr3_aa: CAISENLGQGRSPLHF
clone_size: NA; j_call: TRBJ2-7; v_call: TRBV6-5; d_call: NA; cdr3_nt: TGTGCCAGCAGTTATGCGAGACTGGCAACCTCCTACGAGCAGTACTTC; cdr3_aa: CASSYARLATSYEQYF
clone_size: NA; j_call: TRBJ1-5; v_call: TRBV7-9; d_call: NA; cdr3_nt: TGTGCCAGCAGCTTAGGAGGTCAGCCCCAGCATTTT; cdr3_aa: CASSLGGQPQHF
clone_size: NA; j_call: TRBJ2-2; v_call: TRBV30; d_call: NA; cdr3_nt: TGTGCCTGGAAAGGCGCGGATGCCGGGGAGCTGTTTTTT; cdr3_aa: CAWKGADAGELFF
clone_size: NA; j_call: TRBJ2-7; v_call: TRBV6-5; d_call: TRBD1; cdr3_nt: TGTGCCAGCAGTCGTGGGACAGGTGGGTACGAGCAGTACTTC; cdr3_aa: CASSRGTGGYEQYF
clone_size: NA; j_call: TRBJ1-3; v_call: TRBV3-1/TRBV3-2; d_call: TRBD1; cdr3_nt: TGTGCCAGCAGCCAAAAATATCGGACAGGGGAACGCTCTGGAAACACCATATATTTT; cdr3_aa: CASSQKYRTGERSGNTIYF
clone_size: once; j_call: TRBJ2-3; v_call: TRBV30; d_call: NA; cdr3_nt: TGTGCCTGGAGTGTACCCGCCGCCCTGACTAGCACAGATACGCAGTATTTT; cdr3_aa: CAWSVPAALTSTDTQYF
clone_size: once; j_call: TRBJ2-7; v_call: TRBV27; d_call: TRBD2; cdr3_nt: TGTGCCAGCAGTTCCTCGAGCGGGAGCCCCTACGAGCAGTACTTC; cdr3_aa: CASSSSSGSPYEQYF
clone_size: few; j_call: TRBJ1-1; v_call: TRBV19; d_call: TRBD1; cdr3_nt: TGTGCCAGTAGTCGGCAGGGGGCATGGCTAACTTTCTTT; cdr3_aa: CASSRQGAWLTFF
clone_size: NA; j_call: TRBJ2-5; v_call: TRBV5-4; d_call: TRBD2; cdr3_nt: TGTGCCAGCAGCTCTCCTAGCGGGAGTTTCGAGACCCAGTACTTC; cdr3_aa: CASSSPSGSFETQYF
clone_size: NA; j_call: TRBJ2-2; v_call: TRBV4-2; d_call: TRBD2; cdr3_nt: TGTGCCAGCAGCCAAGGACGGGGGGTTAACACCGGGGAGCTGTTTTTT; cdr3_aa: CASSQGRGVNTGELFF
clone_size: few; j_call: TRBJ1-2; v_call: TRBV7-9; d_call: NA; cdr3_nt: TGTGCCAGCAGCTTAGCGACAGGCTATAACTATGGCTACACCTTC; cdr3_aa: CASSLATGYNYGYTF
clone_size: NA; j_call: TRBJ1-1; v_call: TRBV2; d_call: NA; cdr3_nt: TGTGCCAGCAGGGTTCGGGGTGAAGCTTTCTTT; cdr3_aa: CASRVRGEAFF
clone_size: NA; j_call: TRBJ1-1; v_call: TRBV25-1; d_call: NA; cdr3_nt: TGTGCCAGCAGGAACCCAGAAGAAGCTTTCTTT; cdr3_aa: CASRNPEEAFF
clone_size: once; j_call: TRBJ1-2; v_call: TRBV20-1; d_call: NA; cdr3_nt: TGCAGTGCTAGTACTGGGGCTGTCGTCATGGGCTACACCTTC; cdr3_aa: CSASTGAVVMGYTF
clone_size: NA; j_call: TRBJ2-3; v_call: TRBV2; d_call: TRBD2; cdr3_nt: TGTGCCAGCAGTGAGGAGCGGGGGGGCACAGATACGCAGTATTTT; cdr3_aa: CASSEERGGTDTQYF
clone_size: NA; j_call: TRBJ2-3; v_call: TRBV29-1; d_call: TRBD2; cdr3_nt: TGCAGCGTTGAAGGTAGCGGGGGGAGGCCCCCGCAGTATTTT; cdr3_aa: CSVEGSGGRPPQYF
clone_size: NA; j_call: TRBJ1-4; v_call: TRBV2; d_call: NA; cdr3_nt: TGTGCCAGCAGTGAAGTGGGCAGGGGACGCGAAAAACTGTTTTTT; cdr3_aa: CASSEVGRGREKLFF
clone_size: NA; j_call: TRBJ2-1; v_call: TRBV29-1; d_call: TRBD2; cdr3_nt: TGCAGCCTCCTAGCGGGAGCTGAGCAGTTCTTC; cdr3_aa: CSLLAGAEQFF
clone_size: many; j_call: TRBJ1-1; v_call: TRBV5-1; d_call: NA; cdr3_nt: TGCGCCAGCGGCGAGGGACACCTAAACACTGAAGCTTTCTTT; cdr3_aa: CASGEGHLNTEAFF
clone_size: NA; j_call: TRBJ1-1; v_call: TRBV5-8; d_call: TRBD1; cdr3_nt: TGTGCCAGCAGCCTGGACAGGGTACCGAGGTGGACTGAAGCTTTCTTT; cdr3_aa: CASSLDRVPRWTEAFF
clone_size: NA; j_call: TRBJ1-2; v_call: TRBV19; d_call: NA; cdr3_nt: TGTGCCAGTAGTATAAGTGGCGGTAACTATGGCTACACCTTC; cdr3_aa: CASSISGGNYGYTF
clone_size: NA; j_call: TRBJ1-1; v_call: TRBV28; d_call: NA; cdr3_nt: TGTGCCAGCAGTTTGTGGGGCGCCCCTTCAATGAACACTGAAGCTTTCTTT; cdr3_aa: CASSLWGAPSMNTEAFF